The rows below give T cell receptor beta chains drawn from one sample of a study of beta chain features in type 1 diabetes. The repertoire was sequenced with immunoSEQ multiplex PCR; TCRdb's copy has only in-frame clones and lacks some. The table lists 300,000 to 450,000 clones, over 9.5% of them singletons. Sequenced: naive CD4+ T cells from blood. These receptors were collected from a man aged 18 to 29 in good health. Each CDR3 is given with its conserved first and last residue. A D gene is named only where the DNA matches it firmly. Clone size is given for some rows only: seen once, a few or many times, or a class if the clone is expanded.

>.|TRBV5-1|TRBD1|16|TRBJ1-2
TGCGCCAGCAGCAAATACCGGGACAGGGGAAGCGGGGGCTACACCTTC
CASSKYRDRGSGGYTF
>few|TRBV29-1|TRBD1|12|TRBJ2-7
TGCAGCGCTGCGACAGGGCCCTACGAGCAGTACTTC
CSAATGPYEQYF
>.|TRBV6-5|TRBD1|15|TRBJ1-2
TGTGCCAGCAGTTACTCCGGGACAGGGGTGGATGGCTACACCTTC
CASSYSGTGVDGYTF
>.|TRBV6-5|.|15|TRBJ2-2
TGTGCCAGCAGCCCCCGGGGAAGTGGCACCGGGGAGCTGTTTTTT
CASSPRGSGTGELFF
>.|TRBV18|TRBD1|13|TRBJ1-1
TGTGCCAGCTCCCCAGGGACAGGGCGTTCAGCTTTCTTT
CASSPGTGRSAFF
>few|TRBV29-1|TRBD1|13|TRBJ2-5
TGCAGCGTCGGACAGGGCGATGGGGAGACCCAGTACTTC
CSVGQGDGETQYF
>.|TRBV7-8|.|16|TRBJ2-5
TGTGCCAGCAGCTTAGCCTGGACAGTCACAATTGAGACCCAGTACTTC
CASSLAWTVTIETQYF
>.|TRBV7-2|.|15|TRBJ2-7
TGTGCCAGCAGCGCGGTTACAGGACCCTCTGGGGAGCAGTACTTC
CASSAVTGPSGEQYF
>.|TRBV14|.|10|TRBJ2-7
TGTGCCAGCAGCCTAACATGGCAGTACTTC
CASSLTWQYF
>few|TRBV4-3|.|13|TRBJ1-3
TGCGCCAGCAGCCAAGAGGGCGGGGGCACCATATATTTT
CASSQEGGGTIYF
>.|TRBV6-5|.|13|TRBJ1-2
TGTGCCAGCAGTTCTATACAGGGCGGGGGCTACACCTTC
CASSSIQGGGYTF
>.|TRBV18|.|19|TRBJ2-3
TGTGCCAGCTCACCGGCGCTCACGGGAGGACAGGGAAGCACAGATACGCAGTATTTT
CASSPALTGGQGSTDTQYF
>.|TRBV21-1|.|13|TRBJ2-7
TGTGCCAGCAGCCCCGGGACAGGCTACGAGCAGTACTTC
CASSPGTGYEQYF
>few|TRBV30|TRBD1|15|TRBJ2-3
TGTGCCTGGAAAGCGTGGGACAGACTAACAGATACGCAGTATTTT
CAWKAWDRLTDTQYF
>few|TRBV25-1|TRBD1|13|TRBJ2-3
TGTGCCAGCAGTGGGACAGGCTCAGATACGCAGTATTTT
CASSGTGSDTQYF
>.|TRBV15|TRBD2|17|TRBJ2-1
TGTGCCACGGTACCAACTAGCGGGAGGCTCTTCTACAATGAGCAGTTCTTC
CATVPTSGRLFYNEQFF
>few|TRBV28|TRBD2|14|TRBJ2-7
TGTGCCAGCAACCTAGCGGGGGCAGCCTACGAGCAGTACTTC
CASNLAGAAYEQYF
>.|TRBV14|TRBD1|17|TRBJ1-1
TGTGCCAGCAGCCCTACAAGTAGGGGGCCTTGGTGGACTGAAGCTTTCTTT
CASSPTSRGPWWTEAFF
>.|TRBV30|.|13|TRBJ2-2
TGTGCCTGGAGACAGCTAAACACCGGGGAGCTGTTTTTT
CAWRQLNTGELFF
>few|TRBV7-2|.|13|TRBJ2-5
TGTGCCAGCAGCTTATCACCCGGGGAGACCCAGTACTTC
CASSLSPGETQYF
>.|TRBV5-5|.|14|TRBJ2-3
TGTGCCAGCAGCTTGGGGACACTCACAGATACGCAGTATTTT
CASSLGTLTDTQYF
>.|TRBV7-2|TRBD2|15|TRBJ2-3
TGTGCCAGCAGCTTGGCGGGAGGCTCCGCAGATACGCAGTATTTT
CASSLAGGSADTQYF
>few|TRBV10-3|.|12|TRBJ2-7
TGTGCCATCAGTGAACTGGTCTACGAGCAGTACTTC
CAISELVYEQYF
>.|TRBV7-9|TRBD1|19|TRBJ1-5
TGTGCCAGCAGCCCGGGGCGTCACAGGGGGCCTTATAGCAATCAGCCCCAGCATTTT
CASSPGRHRGPYSNQPQHF
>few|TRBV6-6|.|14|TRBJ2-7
TGTGCCAGCAGTTACTCACAGGGACCCTACGAGCAGTACTTC
CASSYSQGPYEQYF
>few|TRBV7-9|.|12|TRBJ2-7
TGTGCCAGCAGCTTAGATCAGACAGCGTGGGTATTC
CASSLDQTAWVF
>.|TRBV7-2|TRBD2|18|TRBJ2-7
TGTGCCAGCAGCTTTGCCCCGGGGCCTAGCGGACTGGTGTACGAGCAGTACTTC
CASSFAPGPSGLVYEQYF
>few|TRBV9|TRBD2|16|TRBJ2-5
TGTGCCAGCAGCGCCCGGGGAGCGGGAGATAGAGAGACCCAGTACTTC
CASSARGAGDRETQYF
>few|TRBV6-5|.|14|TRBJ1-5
TGTGCCAGCAGTTACAGGCCCGGGGAACAGCCCCAGCATTTT
CASSYRPGEQPQHF
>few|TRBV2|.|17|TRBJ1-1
TGTGCCAGCAGTGTTGGGTCAATGGGCCGCATGAACACTGAAGCTTTCTTT
CASSVGSMGRMNTEAFF
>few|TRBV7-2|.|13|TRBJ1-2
TGTGCCAGCAGCTTATCGCAGGGGTATGGCTACACCTTC
CASSLSQGYGYTF
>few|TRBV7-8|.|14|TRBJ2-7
TGTGCCAGCAGCCCACAGGGTATCCCCTACGAGCAGTACTTC
CASSPQGIPYEQYF
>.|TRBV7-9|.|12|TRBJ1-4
TGTGCCAGCAGCGAGCCGGGGGGCCCCCTGTTTTTT
CASSEPGGPLFF
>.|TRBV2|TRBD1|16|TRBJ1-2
TGTGCCAGCAGGGACCCCGGACAGGGGATTAACTATGGCTACACCTTC
CASRDPGQGINYGYTF
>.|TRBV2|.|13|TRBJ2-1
TGTGCCAGCACCTTGGACACTGCCCATGAGCAGTTCTTC
CASTLDTAHEQFF
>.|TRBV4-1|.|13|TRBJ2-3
TGCGCCAGCAGCCAAGCGGCGGTTGATACGCAGTATTTT
CASSQAAVDTQYF
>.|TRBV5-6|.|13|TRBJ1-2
TGTGCCAGCAGCTTGGGAGTACCCTATGGCTACACCTTC
CASSLGVPYGYTF
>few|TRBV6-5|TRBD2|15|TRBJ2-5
TGTGCCAGCAGTTCTAGCGGGAGGGACCAAGAGACCCAGTACTTC
CASSSSGRDQETQYF
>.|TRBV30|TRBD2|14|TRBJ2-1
TGTGCCTGGACGGGGACTAGTATCTACAATGAGCAGTTCTTC
CAWTGTSIYNEQFF
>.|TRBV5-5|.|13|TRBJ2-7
TGTGCCAGCAGCTTGGGAGCCTCCTACGAGCAGTACTTC
CASSLGASYEQYF
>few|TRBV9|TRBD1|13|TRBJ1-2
TGTGCCAGCAGCGCGACAGGGAGCTATGGCTACACCTTC
CASSATGSYGYTF
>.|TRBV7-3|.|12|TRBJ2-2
TGTGCCAGCAGCTTCCCGACCGGGGAGCTGTTTTTT
CASSFPTGELFF
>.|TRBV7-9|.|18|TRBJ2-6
TGTGCCAGCAGCTCCCCCAAGCGGGTGGTCTCTGGGGCCAACGTCCTGACTTTC
CASSSPKRVVSGANVLTF
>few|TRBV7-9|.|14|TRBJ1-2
TGTGCCAGCAGCTTAGAGGTTCTAGGCTATGGCTACACCTTC
CASSLEVLGYGYTF
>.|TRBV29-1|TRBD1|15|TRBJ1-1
TGCAGCGAGAGGACAGGGGCGCTATCCGACACTGAAGCTTTCTTT
CSERTGALSDTEAFF
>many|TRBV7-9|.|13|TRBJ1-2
TGTGCCAGCAGCTTCGGGACAAGCTATGGCTACACCTTC
CASSFGTSYGYTF
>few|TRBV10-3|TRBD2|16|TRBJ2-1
TGTGCCATCAGCACCCTAGCGGGGGCCCGCCACAATGAGCAGTTCTTC
CAISTLAGARHNEQFF
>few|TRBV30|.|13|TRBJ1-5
TGTGCCTGGAGGCAACCCGGTAATCAGCCCCAGCATTTT
CAWRQPGNQPQHF